Included here is one TCR beta chain sequence, with context. What it binds is not known. Germline CDR1 MNHNS, CDR2 SASEGT. The CDR3 contains 14 residues. V was trimmed by 4 bases and J by 5 bases, leaving 14 bases between them. The assay looked at about 100,000 TCR templates in each sample. Data came from immunoSEQ multiplex PCR; TCRdb stores just in-frame clones and leaves some out. The table shows some 62,000 clones, with 70% to 85% occurring only once. The source of the sample is a study of siplizumab effects on memory and regulatory T cells. Study-level points and caveats: Siplizumab produced a significant drop in alloreactive sequences attributable to unstimulated CD4+ memory cells. The study found naive T cells seemingly more diverse than memory cells and seemingly major alloresponse contributors. Phenotypic classification as naive or memory proved unattainable for roughly 75-97% of proliferating CD4+ or CD8+ clones.

This receptor was taken from a human donor in good health. The sample was memory CD4+ T cells sorted from blood. This chain connects TRBV6-1 to TRBJ1-1; D not resolved. The CDR3 protein is CASSGEGIWTEAFF. CDR3 DNA sequence: TGTGCCAGCAGTGGCGAGGGAATTTGGACTGAAGCTTTCTTT.